This entry describes one T cell receptor beta chain. The ends were cut back, 1 base at V and 3 bases at J, with 19 bases in the middle. CDR1 SGHVS and CDR2 FQNEAQ come from the germline V gene. The CDR3 has 17 amino acids. This specimen comes from a study of graft-versus-host responses after intestinal transplantation. In the study overall: Those transplanted obtained multivisceral, liver-intestinal, or isolated intestinal grafts. Recipients across the board were started on anti-thymocyte globulin induction, then kept on tacrolimus and steroids for about 3 years.

The table came from immunoSEQ multiplex PCR; TCRdb's copy has only in-frame clones and leaves some out. The sample lists tens of thousands of clones, over 85% seen once, with less than 0.85% in the top ten. This TCR was recovered from a human patient who received an intestinal transplant, so some T cells may come from the graft donor. This chain links TRBV7-8 with TRBJ2-7, with D possibly being TRBD2 (6 bases). Source: PBMCs, taken 16 days after intestinal transplant. CDR3 protein: CASSLVRRRERSYEQYF. CDR3 nucleotides: TGTGCCAGCAGCTTAGTGCGTAGACGGGAGAGGAGCTACGAGCAGTACTTC.